This T cell receptor (beta chain) was documented in a study of CD8 T cells in ankylosing spondylitis. By quantitative 5'-RACE with molecular barcodes, the TCR beta libraries were made. TCRdb re-called the 5' RACE reads through MiXCR, storing one row per CDR3 protein. The sample lists about 450,000 distinct CDR3 sequences, about 24% occurring once. This clonotype was detected many times. Its target is unknown. Findings and limits, study-wide: Enrichment of disease-linked clones was reportedly significant in matched ankylosing spondylitis synovial fluid. Among TCR beta sequences, a motif of several highly homologous variants appeared characteristic of ankylosing spondylitis blood. Disease-linked clones displayed a CD8+ phenotype and appeared relatively rarely in peripheral blood. Both synovial fluid and blood in reactive arthritis had previously been reported to carry some motif variants.

Trimming left V 5 bases short and J 3 bases short, with 17 bases between. CDR3 length equals 16 residues. V is TRBV12-3 or TRBV12-4 and J is TRBJ1-5; D may be TRBD1 (5 bases). The source material was blood, either unsorted or a sorted T cell fraction (not recorded which). The TCR originated in a male donor with ankylosing spondylitis. CDR3 loop: CASSPVRGVVNQPQHF. CDR3 bases: TGTGCCAGCAGTCCCGTCCGGGGGGTCGTCAATCAGCCCCAGCATTTT.